Below, 15 T cell receptor beta chains from the same sample are listed, as sequenced in a study of neurological immune-mediated disorders (dated by TCRdb to about 2019). The protocol used for the library was 5' RACE. Sequenced on an Illumina HiSeq 2500. TCRdb redid the processing of the public reads, applying fastp at Q25 and MiXCR, and retained in-frame beta chains. Identical CDR3 protein sequences are pooled into one entry, listed with their most common genes and DNA. In this sample the table shows 31,000 or so distinct CDR3 sequences, more than 10% of which occur a single time. Roughly 5.2% of the sample is in the top ten clones. The sample's time point, from its label and the paper: technical triplicate 2. The sequenced material came from CD4+ T cells from blood. These receptor sequences come from a female donor with HTLV-1-associated myelopathy (HAM/TSP).

This clonotype was seen at least ten times. The gene calls are TRBV7-2 and TRBJ1-2, with TRBD1 as a possible D gene (6 bases). V was cut by 5 bases and J by 0 bases, with 13 bases left in between. There are 15 residues in the CDR3. Germline V lookup: CDR1 SGHTA, CDR2 FQGNSA. The CDR3 reads CASSVGGNSNYGYTF. CDR3 nucleotide sequence: TGTGCCAGCAGCGTAGGGGGGAACTCTAACTATGGCTACACCTTC.

This clonotype is medium-sized within its sample. This rearrangement joins TRBV7-9 to TRBJ2-1; 14 positions match TRBD2. The CDR3 loop spans 15 amino acids. The germline CDR1 and CDR2 sequences are SEHNR and FQNEAQ (reference sequence). The V segment lost 4 bases and the J segment 8 bases; nucleotides outside the gene matches: 4. The CDR3 DNA sequence: TGTGCCAGCAGCTCCCAGGGACTAGCGGGAGATGAGCAGTTCTTC. It translates to CASSSQGLAGDEQFF.

The table lists this clonotype with many counts. The rearrangement uses TRBV30 and TRBJ2-1; D gene unclear. CDR1 and CDR2 from the germline V gene are GTSNPN and SVGIG (reference sequence). V lost 2 bases to trimming and J lost 6 bases, with 11 bases between them. This CDR3 contains 13 residues. CDR3 sequence (DNA): TGTGCCTGGAGTCCTCCGTTCCTCAATGAGCAGTTCTTC. Translated, it gives CAWSPPFLNEQFF.

This clonotype has a handful of counts. This chain links TRBV6-6 with TRBJ1-1, with a weak D call TRBD1 (6 bases). V was cut by 2 bases and J by 0 bases, with 7 bases left in between. The CDR3 has 14 amino acids. Per germline, CDR1 MNHNY and CDR2 SVGAGI (reference sequence). CDR3 loop: CASSYNRVNTEAFF. As DNA, the CDR3 is TGTGCCAGCAGTTACAACAGGGTGAACACTGAAGCTTTCTTT.

This clonotype was counted at least ten times. The chain uses TRBV9 and TRBJ2-5; tentative D call: TRBD2 (6 bases). The CDR3 loop spans 16 amino acids. V lost 3 bases to trimming and J lost 4 bases, with 19 bases between them. Germline loops: CDR1 SGDLS, CDR2 YYNGEE. Here the CDR3 DNA reads TGTGCCAGCAGCGGGGGGGACTTACGGACGGGAGAGACCCAGTACTTC. Its protein product is CASSGGDLRTGETQYF.

Many counts were recorded for this clonotype. The chain employs TRBV15 and TRBJ1-2; a possible D gene is TRBD1 (5 bases). CDR3 size: 13 residues. The germline CDR1 and CDR2 sequences are LNHNV and YYDKDF (reference sequence). Trimming pared 8 bases from V and 8 bases from J, leaving 18 bases between. The DNA for the CDR3 is TGTGCCACCCTTTCTAGGGGTGAGCGGGGCTACACCTTC. Its protein product is CATLSRGERGYTF.

This clonotype was recorded at least ten times. The chain uses TRBV5-5 and TRBJ2-3; D perhaps matches TRBD2 (5 bases). This CDR3 spans 14 amino acids. V lost 0 bases and J lost 5, with 10 bases in between. CDR1 SGHKS and CDR2 YYEKEE come from the germline V gene (reference sequence). CDR3 nucleotides: TGTGCCAGCAGCTTGGGCCTAGCTAGAGATACGCAGTATTTT. As protein: CASSLGLARDTQYF.

This clonotype was recorded many times. The chain has TRBV20-1 and TRBJ2-5, with TRBD1 matching 7 bases. CDR3 length: 13 amino acids. Germline V gene data show CDR1 as DFQATT and CDR2 as SNEGSKA (reference sequence). Trimming took 6 bases from V and 5 from J; bases not matched to a gene: 9. CDR3 DNA: TGCAGTGCCCAAAAGACAGGGTTGGAGACCCAGTACTTC. Its translation: CSAQKTGLETQYF.

This clonotype was counted ten times or more. The rearrangement joins TRBV19 to TRBJ2-7; TRBD1 matches 8 bases. CDR3 length equals 14 residues. J gave up 7 bases and V 4 bases, and 9 bases lay outside the gene matches. CDR1 is LNHDA and CDR2 is SQIVND in the germline V gene (reference sequence). The CDR3 nucleotides are TGTGCCAGTAGTAGAGACAGGGGTTACGGAGAGCAGTACTTC. It specifies CASSRDRGYGEQYF.

At least ten counts were recorded for this clonotype. The V and J genes are TRBV12-3 or TRBV12-4 and TRBJ1-6, with D possibly matching TRBD1 (6 bases). The CDR3 contains 14 residues. The ends were cut back, 4 bases at V and 5 bases at J, with 9 bases in the middle. CDR3 sequence (DNA): TGTGCCAGCAGTTCAGACAGGAATAATTCACCCCTCCACTTT. Translated: CASSSDRNNSPLHF.

In this sample, this clonotype turned up many times. This chain links TRBV5-5 with TRBJ2-7; D not certain. Germline values: CDR1 SGHKS, CDR2 YYEKEE (reference sequence). Trimming cost V 0 bases and J 2 bases, with 9 bases left between them. This CDR3 has 14 residues. The CDR3 is CASSLAARTYEQYF. The DNA for the CDR3 is TGTGCCAGCAGCTTGGCGGCACGGACCTACGAGCAGTACTTC.

This clonotype came up many times. The V gene is TRBV12-5, the J gene TRBJ2-5; D remains ambiguous. Germline-derived CDR1 and CDR2 are LGHNT and FRNRAP. V gave up 5 bases and J gave up 0 bases, with 4 bases separating them. CDR3 length: 12 residues. The CDR3: CASGPDQETQYF. The CDR3 nucleotides are TGTGCTAGTGGTCCGGACCAAGAGACCCAGTACTTC.

This clonotype occurred many times. The rearrangement links TRBV7-6 to TRBJ1-1; D remains unclear. The CDR3 contains 15 residues. Trimming removed 2 bases from V and 1 base from J, with 11 bases in between. The germline gives CDR1 SGHVS, CDR2 FNYEAQ. In DNA, the CDR3 is TGTGCCAGCAGCTTAACTGTCAGGTCGAACACTGAAGCTTTCTTT. Its translation is CASSLTVRSNTEAFF.

This clonotype was seen repeatedly, ten times or more. The rearrangement links TRBV9 to TRBJ1-2; D remains unclear. The CDR3 has 12 amino acids. V was cut by 4 bases and J by 6 bases, with 10 bases left in between. The germline gives CDR1 SGDLS, CDR2 YYNGEE. The CDR3 loop reads CASSPDGDGYTF. Written as DNA, the CDR3 is TGTGCCAGCAGCCCAGACGGGGATGGCTACACCTTC.

This clonotype has ten or more counts. V and J are TRBV19 and TRBJ2-1; tentatively, D is TRBD2 (6 bases). The CDR3 sequence is 15 residues long. Germline V gene data show CDR1 as LNHDA and CDR2 as SQIVND (reference sequence). V lost 7 bases, J lost 6 bases, and 19 bases lay in between. In nucleotides, the CDR3 is TGTGCCAGTACACACGGCGGGGTCGCGGCCAATGAGCAGTTCTTC. Protein sequence: CASTHGGVAANEQFF.